This TCR beta chain was captured by sequencing in a study of T-cell memory formation after mild COVID-19. Details on this clonotype: What it recognizes is unknown.

General study findings and limits: Largely, contracting CD4+ clones fell within CM and EM, and contracting CD8+ clones within EMRA.

Constant-segment primers and 5'RACE yielded cDNA libraries for TCR alpha and TCR beta, each carrying sample barcodes and UMIs. TCRdb passed the 5' RACE reads through MiXCR, listing each CDR3 protein once. The table has 350,000 to 450,000 distinct CDR3 sequences, 25% to 30% seen once. CDR1 SGHRS and CDR2 YFSETQ come from the germline V gene. This CDR3 contains 16 residues. Trimming removed 1 base from V and 1 base from J; junction bases left unmatched: 5. The origin of this receptor is an adult woman who had mild COVID-19 (a few samples of this study predate the infection). Cell type and time point are not known. The V call is TRBV5-1, the J call TRBJ1-3; 7 nucleotides agree with TRBD1. Sequenced material: PBMCs or a T cell subset sorted from them (not recorded which). CDR3 nucleotides: TGCGCCAGCAGCTTGCGCCCGGACAGGTCTGGAAACACCATATATTTT. Amino acid sequence: CASSLRPDRSGNTIYF.